This TCR beta chain came from a study of T cells in Graves' hyperthyroidism and ophthalmopathy (dated by TCRdb to the late 2010s). For context, the study as a whole: Peripheral blood was collected at initial diagnosis, before any treatment. To identify TCR V-J signatures that set the groups apart, the researchers used a discovery cohort of more than 95 patients, made up of 40 to 45 with Graves' ophthalmopathy and some 55 with stable Graves' hyperthyroidism. Prospective prediction of ophthalmopathy was tested in an independent validation cohort of 18 to 20 hyperthyroidism patients and 17 patients who later progressed to ophthalmopathy. The approximately 98 discovery patients were randomly divided into training and test sets at a 7:3 ratio. The study also compared thyroid tissue and blood T-cell repertoires from five or six Graves' hyperthyroidism patients. Following sampling, methimazole starting at 30 mg daily was given to hyperthyroidism patients, and high-dose intravenous methylprednisolone was given to ophthalmopathy patients. The paper describes TCR Vbeta CDR3 sequencing of about 140 peripheral blood samples, made up of 43 ophthalmopathy patients, roughly 72 hyperthyroidism patients and 17 progressor patients.

Overall results and qualifications from the work: In validation, progression to ophthalmopathy was predicted by the model with about 70% sensitivity and approximately 78% specificity, a median of about 6 months before onset. A model built on a 13 V-J signature distinguished ophthalmopathy from stable hyperthyroidism, reaching about 88% sensitivity and 81.08% specificity in cross-validation and 80%/75% in testing. Sample size was not statistically predetermined, and investigators were not blinded to group allocation. Most expanded thyroid clonotypes (frequency above 0.001) were also found in blood, which suggests that blood repertoires may mirror thyroid immune responses.

The CDR3 has 18 amino acids, counting the end cysteine and phenylalanine. The kept DNA is CDR3 alone, 54 bases in frame from the first base. The germline V gene (reference sequence) supplies CDR1 MNHEY and CDR2 SMNVEV. V ends up 4 bases short and J 5 bases short, with an unmatched junction base count of 16. The TCR beta CDR3 regions were amplified from RNA transcripts. The first round of RT-PCR for the TCR CDR3 was performed with the HTBI primer set and the Qiagen OneStep RT-PCR kit. The libraries were constructed in a second round of multiplex PCR and then size-selected and purified. The libraries were sequenced on an Illumina HiSeq2000 using paired-end 100 bp reads. In the authors' own workflow: SOAPnuke was used to process the raw data, removing reads that contained adapters or uncalled bases, had a mean Phred below 15, or lacked an exact match to the constant primer or identifier. COPE v1.2.5 was used to merge high-quality paired reads, and clonotypes were defined as unique nucleotide sequences. MiTCR v1.1 was used to align clonotypes to the IMGT TRBV, TRBD and TRBJ reference segments. Analysis was restricted to V-J combinations with a frequency above 0.0001, which covered about 99% of repertoires. A TCS score was defined as the ratio of F50 (clonal expansion) to E x V (chaos), with BLOSUM62-based TCRdist applied between CDR3 peptides within each V-J. Welch's t-statistics and random forest reduced fewer than 600 V-J features to roughly 13, which were used in a naive Bayes classifier (R e1071). The public reads were reanalyzed by TCRdb: fastp trimming at Q25, MiXCR alignment, in-frame beta chains only. Every CDR3 protein is listed once, alongside the most common genes and DNA of its rows. The V and J calls come from TCRdb's annotation, not from the publication. This sample comprises 250,000 or so distinct CDR3 sequences, around 15% of them detected only once. Under 35% of the sample is taken by the ten largest.

Hyperthyroidism patients were aged 18 to 65 years and newly diagnosed, with disease duration of less than 2 months. Patients with uncontrolled infections, other autoimmune diseases, pregnancy or lactation were excluded. Diagnoses were based on clinical symptoms, serum thyroxine and TRAb, thyroid ultrasound and orbital computed tomography. Blood from progressor patients was collected at the time of first diagnosis with hyperthyroidism, before any ophthalmopathy symptoms had appeared. PBMCs were separated from around 9.1 ml of fresh peripheral blood using Ficoll-Paque density gradient centrifugation. Progressor patients were defined as those initially diagnosed with Graves' hyperthyroidism in whom ophthalmopathy developed during follow-up. Total RNA was extracted with Trizol reagent, and quality was checked on an Agilent 2100 Bioanalyzer. This clonotype was recorded at least ten times. Its antigen is unknown. The record has no base qualities; no much larger clone is one base away.

The receptor's source is a woman aged 45-65 years with Graves' hyperthyroidism that later progressed to Graves' ophthalmopathy. The sample was blood. The V and J genes are TRBV27 and TRBJ2-1, and TRBD2 aligns with 8 junction nucleotides. Here the CDR3 is given as CASSSHPISGSRNNEQFF. The DNA sequence is as follows: TGTGCCAGCAGTTCCCACCCCATCAGCGGGAGCAGAAACAATGAGCAGTTCTTC.